This TCR beta chain was observed in a study of T cell repertoires in cytomegalovirus infection. With regard to this clonotype: Its antigen is as yet unknown.

Trimming cost V 6 bases and J 3 bases, with 12 bases left between them. This CDR3 is built from 14 residues. CDR1 and CDR2 from the germline V gene are SGHVT and SQSDAQ. TCRdb used MiXCR to reprocess the reads, holding one entry per CDR3 protein. The data contain under 150,000 distinct CDR3 sequences, more than 20% of them singletons. This sequence joins TRBV7-4 and TRBJ1-3; D may be TRBD1 (5 bases). What was sequenced was PBMCs, sequenced either directly or after in vitro stimulation (not recorded which). The receptor comes from a human donor in good health (CMV status not recorded). Some clones in this sample may be carry-over from other donors' samples. The CDR3 protein is CASSSGGFGNTIYF. The CDR3 DNA reads as TGTGCCAGCAGTTCCGGGGGATTTGGAAACACCATATATTTT.